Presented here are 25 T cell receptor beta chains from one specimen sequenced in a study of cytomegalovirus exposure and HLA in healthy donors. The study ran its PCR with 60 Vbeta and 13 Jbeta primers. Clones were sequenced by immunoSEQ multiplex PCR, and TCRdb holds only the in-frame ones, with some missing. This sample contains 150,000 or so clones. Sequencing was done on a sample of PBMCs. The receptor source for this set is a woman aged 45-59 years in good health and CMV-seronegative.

For the CDR3, the DNA is TGTGCCAGCACCTTAGGGGGCGGGAACACTGAAGCTTTCTTT. Translating gives CASTLGGGNTEAFF. V and J are TRBV27 and TRBJ1-1, with 7 bases aligning to TRBD1. The CDR3 is 14 residues long. Germline trimming cut 7 bases from V and 1 base from J; bases unmatched to any gene: 6. Germline V gene data show CDR1 as MNHEY and CDR2 as SMNVEV (reference sequence).

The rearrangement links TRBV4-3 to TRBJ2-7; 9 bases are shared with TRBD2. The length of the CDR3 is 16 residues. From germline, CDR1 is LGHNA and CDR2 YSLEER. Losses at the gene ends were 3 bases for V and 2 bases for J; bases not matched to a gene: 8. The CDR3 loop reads CASSQDIRTSAYEQYF. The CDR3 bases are TGCGCCAGCAGCCAGGACATCCGGACTAGCGCCTACGAGCAGTACTTC.

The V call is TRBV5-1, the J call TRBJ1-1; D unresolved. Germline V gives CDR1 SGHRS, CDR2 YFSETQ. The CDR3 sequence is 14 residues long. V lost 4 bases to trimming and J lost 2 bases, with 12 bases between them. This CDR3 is CASSPWTGNTEAFF. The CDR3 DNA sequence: TGCGCCAGCAGCCCGTGGACGGGAAACACTGAAGCTTTCTTT.

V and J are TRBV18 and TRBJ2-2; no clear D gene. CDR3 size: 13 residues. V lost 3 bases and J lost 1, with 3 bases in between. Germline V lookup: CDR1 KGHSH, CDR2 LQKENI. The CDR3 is CASSPQNTGELFF. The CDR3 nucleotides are TGTGCCAGCTCACCCCAGAACACCGGGGAGCTGTTTTTT. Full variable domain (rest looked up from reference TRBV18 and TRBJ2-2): NAGVMQNPRHLVRRRGQEARLRCSPMKGHSHVYWYRQLPEEGLKFMVYLQKENIIDESGMPKERFSAEFPKEGPSILRIQQVVRGDSAAYFCASSPQNTGELFFGEGSRLTVL.

The CDR3 region is CASRSGQAYGYTF. The CDR3 DNA is TGTGCCAGCAGATCGGGACAGGCCTATGGCTACACCTTC. V gene TRBV7-9 combines with J gene TRBJ1-2, with 8 positions matching TRBD1. The V gene's germline CDR1 is SEHNR and CDR2 FQNEAQ (reference sequence). J gave up 4 bases and V 6 bases, and 4 bases lay outside the gene matches. The CDR3 totals 13 residues.

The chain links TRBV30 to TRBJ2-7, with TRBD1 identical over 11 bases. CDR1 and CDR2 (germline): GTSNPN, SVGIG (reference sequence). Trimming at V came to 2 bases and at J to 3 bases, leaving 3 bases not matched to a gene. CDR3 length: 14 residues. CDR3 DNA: TGTGCCTGGAGTTACGGGACAGGGGGCTACGAGCAGTACTTC. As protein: CAWSYGTGGYEQYF. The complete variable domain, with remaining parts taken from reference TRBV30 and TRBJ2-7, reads SQTIHQWPATLVQPVGSPLSLECTVEGTSNPNLYWYRQAAGRGLQLLFYSVGIGQISSEVPQNLSASRPQDRQFILSSKKLLLSDSGFYLCAWSYGTGGYEQYFGPGTRLTVT.

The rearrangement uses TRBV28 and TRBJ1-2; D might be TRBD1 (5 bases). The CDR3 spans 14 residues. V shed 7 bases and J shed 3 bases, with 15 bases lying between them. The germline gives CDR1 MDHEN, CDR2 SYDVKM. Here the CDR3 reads CASIPQGRDYGYTF. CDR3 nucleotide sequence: TGTGCCAGCATCCCTCAGGGAAGGGACTATGGCTACACCTTC.

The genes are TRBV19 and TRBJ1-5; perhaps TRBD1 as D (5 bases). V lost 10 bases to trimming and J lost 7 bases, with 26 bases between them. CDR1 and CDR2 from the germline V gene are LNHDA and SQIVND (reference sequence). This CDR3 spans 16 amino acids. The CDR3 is CAITVPGLHLGQPQHF. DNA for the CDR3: TGTGCCATCACTGTTCCGGGACTCCACTTGGGGCAGCCCCAGCATTTT.

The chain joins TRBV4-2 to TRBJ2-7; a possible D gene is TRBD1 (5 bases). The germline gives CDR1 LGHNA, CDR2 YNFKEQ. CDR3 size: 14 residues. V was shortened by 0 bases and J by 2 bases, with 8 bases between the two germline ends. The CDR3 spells CASSQDSQAYEQYF. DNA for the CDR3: TGTGCCAGCAGCCAAGATTCACAGGCCTACGAGCAGTACTTC.

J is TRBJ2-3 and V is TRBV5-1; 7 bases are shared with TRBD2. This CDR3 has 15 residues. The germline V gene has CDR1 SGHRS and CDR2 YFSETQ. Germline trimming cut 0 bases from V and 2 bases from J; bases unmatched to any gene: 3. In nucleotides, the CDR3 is TGCGCCAGCAGCTTGGTCGGGGGGAACACAGATACGCAGTATTTT. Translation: CASSLVGGNTDTQYF.

CDR3 DNA sequence: TGTGCCAGCAGTTACGCGGCAGGGAAGGGCTACGAGCAGTACTTC. Residues: CASSYAAGKGYEQYF. The rearrangement uses TRBV6-5 and TRBJ2-7, with TRBD1 as a possible D gene (5 bases). The CDR3 spans 15 residues. V was trimmed by 2 bases and J by 3 bases, leaving 14 bases between them. From germline, CDR1 is MNHEY and CDR2 SVGAGI.

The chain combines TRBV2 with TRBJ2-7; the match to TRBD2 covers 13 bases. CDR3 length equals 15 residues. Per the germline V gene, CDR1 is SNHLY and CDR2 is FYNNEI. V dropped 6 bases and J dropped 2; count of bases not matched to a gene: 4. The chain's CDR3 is CASRPGTSGAYEQYF. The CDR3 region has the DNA TGTGCCAGCAGGCCTGGGACTAGCGGGGCCTACGAGCAGTACTTC. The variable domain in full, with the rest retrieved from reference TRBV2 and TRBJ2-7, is EPEVTQTPSHQVTQMGQEVILRCVPISNHLYFYWYRQILGQKVEFLVSFYNNEISEKSEIFDDQFSVERPDGSNFTLKIRSTKLEDSAMYFCASRPGTSGAYEQYFGPGTRLTVT.

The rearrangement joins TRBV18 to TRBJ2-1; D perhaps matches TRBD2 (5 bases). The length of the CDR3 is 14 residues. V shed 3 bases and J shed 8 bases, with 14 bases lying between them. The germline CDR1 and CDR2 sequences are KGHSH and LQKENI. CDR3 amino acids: CASSPPYGVDEQFF. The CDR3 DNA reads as TGTGCCAGCTCACCGCCCTACGGGGTAGATGAGCAGTTCTTC.

The CDR3 loop is CSVTGQSSYGYTF. Here the CDR3 DNA reads TGCAGCGTGACCGGACAGTCATCCTATGGCTACACCTTC. The chain joins TRBV29-1 to TRBJ1-2; perhaps TRBD1 as D (6 bases). Germline values: CDR1 SQVTM, CDR2 ANQGSEA. This CDR3 is 13 amino acids long. Trimming removed 6 bases from V and 4 bases from J, with 15 bases in between.

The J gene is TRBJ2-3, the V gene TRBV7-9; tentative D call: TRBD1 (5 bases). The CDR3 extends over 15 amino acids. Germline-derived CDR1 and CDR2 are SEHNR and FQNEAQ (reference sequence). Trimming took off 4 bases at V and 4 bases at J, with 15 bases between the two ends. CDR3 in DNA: TGTGCCAGCAGCTCGATCCGGACACCGGCAGATACGCAGTATTTT. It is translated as CASSSIRTPADTQYF.

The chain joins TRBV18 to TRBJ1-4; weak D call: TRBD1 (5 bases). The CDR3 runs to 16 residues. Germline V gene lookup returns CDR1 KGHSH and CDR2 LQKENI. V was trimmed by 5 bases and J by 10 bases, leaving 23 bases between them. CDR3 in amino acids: CASSLTDSPLWVKLFF. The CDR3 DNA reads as TGTGCCAGCTCATTAACTGACAGTCCGTTGTGGGTAAAACTGTTTTTT.

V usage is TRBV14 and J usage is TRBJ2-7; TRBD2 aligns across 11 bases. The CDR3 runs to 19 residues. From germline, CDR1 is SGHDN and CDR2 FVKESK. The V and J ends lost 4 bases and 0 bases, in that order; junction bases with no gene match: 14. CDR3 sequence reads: CASSLKMGVGTSGSYEQYF. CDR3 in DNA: TGTGCCAGCAGCCTCAAGATGGGTGTGGGGACTAGCGGCTCCTACGAGCAGTACTTC.

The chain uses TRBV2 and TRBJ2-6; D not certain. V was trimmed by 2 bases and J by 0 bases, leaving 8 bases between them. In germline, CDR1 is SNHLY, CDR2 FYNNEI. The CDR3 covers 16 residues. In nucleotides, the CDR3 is TGTGCCAGCAGTGAAAGGCGGTACTCTGGGGCCAACGTCCTGACTTTC. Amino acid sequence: CASSERRYSGANVLTF.

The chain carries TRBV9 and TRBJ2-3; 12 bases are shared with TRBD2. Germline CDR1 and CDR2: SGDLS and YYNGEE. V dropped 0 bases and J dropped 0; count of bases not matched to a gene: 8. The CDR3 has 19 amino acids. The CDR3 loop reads CASSVGWLAGGLSTDTQYF. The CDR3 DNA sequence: TGTGCCAGCAGCGTAGGGTGGCTAGCGGGGGGGCTTAGCACAGATACGCAGTATTTT.

CDR3 residues: CASSLQGYEQFF. Here the CDR3 DNA reads TGTGCCAGCTCACTCCAGGGTTATGAGCAGTTCTTC. The J gene is TRBJ2-1, the V gene TRBV18; D might be TRBD1 (5 bases). The CDR3 runs 12 residues. CDR1 and CDR2 (germline): KGHSH, LQKENI. Trimming took 4 bases from V and 8 from J, leaving 9 bases between them.

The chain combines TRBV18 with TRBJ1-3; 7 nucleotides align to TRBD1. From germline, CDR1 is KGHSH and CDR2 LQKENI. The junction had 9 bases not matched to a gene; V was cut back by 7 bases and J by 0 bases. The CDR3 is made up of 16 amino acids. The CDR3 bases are TGTGCCAGCTGTAGGGACAGTCTGAACTCTGGAAACACCATATATTTT. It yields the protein CASCRDSLNSGNTIYF.

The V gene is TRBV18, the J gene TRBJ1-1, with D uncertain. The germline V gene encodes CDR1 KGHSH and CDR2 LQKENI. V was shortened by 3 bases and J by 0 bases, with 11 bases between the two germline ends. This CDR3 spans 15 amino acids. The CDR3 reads CASSPAVLMNTEAFF. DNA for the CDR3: TGTGCCAGCTCACCCGCGGTCTTAATGAACACTGAAGCTTTCTTT. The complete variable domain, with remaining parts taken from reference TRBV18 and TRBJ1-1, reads NAGVMQNPRHLVRRRGQEARLRCSPMKGHSHVYWYRQLPEEGLKFMVYLQKENIIDESGMPKERFSAEFPKEGPSILRIQQVVRGDSAAYFCASSPAVLMNTEAFFGQGTRLTVV.

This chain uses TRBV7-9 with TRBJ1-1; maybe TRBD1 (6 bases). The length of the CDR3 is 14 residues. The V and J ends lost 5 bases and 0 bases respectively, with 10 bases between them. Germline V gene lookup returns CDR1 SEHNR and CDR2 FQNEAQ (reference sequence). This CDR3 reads CASSDDRLNTEAFF. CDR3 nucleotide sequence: TGTGCCAGCAGCGATGACAGGTTGAACACTGAAGCTTTCTTT.

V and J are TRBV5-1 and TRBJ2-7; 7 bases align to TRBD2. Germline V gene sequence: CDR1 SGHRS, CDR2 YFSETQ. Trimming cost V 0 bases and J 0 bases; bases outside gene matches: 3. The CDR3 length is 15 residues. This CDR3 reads CASSLGLAASYEQYF. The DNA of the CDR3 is TGCGCCAGCAGCTTGGGCCTAGCGGCCTCCTACGAGCAGTACTTC.

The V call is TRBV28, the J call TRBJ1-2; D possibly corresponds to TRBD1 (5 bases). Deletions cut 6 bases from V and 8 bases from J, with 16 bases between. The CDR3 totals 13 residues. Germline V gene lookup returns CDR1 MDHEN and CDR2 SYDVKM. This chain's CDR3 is CASSPTVSMGYTF. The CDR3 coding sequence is TGTGCCAGCAGCCCGACAGTGTCTATGGGCTACACCTTC.